This T cell receptor beta chain was profiled in a study of cytomegalovirus exposure and HLA in healthy donors. The CDR3 runs to 16 residues. PCR employed 60 Vbeta and 13 Jbeta primers. Only in-frame clones appear in the TCRdb table, and some are missing; sequencing was by immunoSEQ multiplex PCR. The sample gives about 78,000 clones, about two thirds of which show up once; 5% to 6% is in the top ten. This TCR derives from a man younger than 45 in good health and CMV-seropositive. The rearrangement joins TRBV21-1 to TRBJ1-5; TRBD1 is the table's D call, not checked against the DNA. TRBV21-1 has pseudogene status. Material: PBMCs. The CDR3 sequence is CASSKITRGRGQPQHF. In DNA form, the CDR3 reads TGTGCCAGCAGCAAAATCACCAGGGGGCGAGGTCAGCCCCAGCATTTT.